A selection of T cell receptor beta chains follows, all from one sample in a study of blood T cell repertoires in COVID-19. Measured with immunoSEQ multiplex PCR; TCRdb has only the in-frame clones, and not every one. The table has 85,000 to 120,000 clones, roughly 85% seen once. The sample was peripheral blood. These TCRs come from a man aged 50-60 years with active COVID-19. CDR3s include the opening cysteine and the closing phenylalanine or tryptophan. Fields, in order: V gene, J gene, D gene, clone size, CDR3 protein, CDR3 DNA. D genes are given only for firm matches. Part of the rows lack a size; the others show once, few, many or a class for expanded clones.

>TRBV7-2|TRBJ2-7|-|-
CASSRGLLTDYEQYF
TGTGCCAGCAGTCGAGGACTACTCACCGACTACGAGCAGTACTTC
>TRBV21-1|TRBJ1-1|-|-
CASSRVEDGVTEAFF
TGTGCCAGCAGCCGCGTCGAGGACGGGGTCACTGAAGCTTTCTTT
>TRBV7-3|TRBJ2-1|TRBD1|-
CASSNGQGASNEQFF
TGTGCCAGCAGTAACGGACAGGGGGCTTCTAATGAGCAGTTCTTC
>TRBV27|TRBJ1-5|TRBD1|-
CASSFRQGGQPQHF
TGTGCCAGCAGTTTCCGACAGGGTGGTCAGCCCCAGCATTTT
>TRBV12-3/TRBV12-4|TRBJ1-2|-|-
CASSHRRLGGYTF
TGTGCCAGCAGTCACAGGCGTTTGGGGGGCTACACCTTC
>TRBV2|TRBJ2-3|TRBD1|-
CASRGGTGTDTQYF
TGTGCCAGCAGGGGGGGGACAGGGACAGATACGCAGTATTTT
>TRBV5-5|TRBJ2-1|-|once
CASSLGGSYNEQFF
TGTGCCAGCAGCTTGGGCGGGTCCTACAATGAGCAGTTCTTC
>TRBV3-1/TRBV3-2|TRBJ2-7|TRBD1|-
CASSLRDSSYEQYF
TGTGCCAGCAGCCTCCGGGACAGCTCCTACGAGCAGTACTTC
>TRBV18|TRBJ2-3|-|few
CASSPSGSSTDTQYF
TGTGCCAGCTCACCTTCCGGTTCTAGCACAGATACGCAGTATTTT
>TRBV5-5|TRBJ2-3|-|-
CASSFAADTQYF
TGTGCCAGCAGCTTTGCGGCAGATACGCAGTATTTT
>TRBV9|TRBJ1-4|-|-
CASSVAGNEKLFF
TGTGCCAGCAGCGTAGCAGGGAATGAAAAACTGTTTTTT
>TRBV5-6|TRBJ1-5|TRBD1|few
CASSSSGQLYQPQHF
TGTGCCAGCAGCTCTTCGGGACAGCTATACCAGCCCCAGCATTTT
>TRBV3-1/TRBV3-2|TRBJ1-6|TRBD1|-
CASSQDLTGAHSPLHF
TGTGCCAGCAGCCAAGATCTAACAGGGGCACATTCACCCCTCCACTTT
>TRBV5-1|TRBJ1-2|-|once
CASSLLETTTYGYTF
TGCGCCAGCAGCTTGTTGGAGACCACGACCTATGGCTACACCTTC
>TRBV6-2/TRBV6-3|TRBJ2-5|-|-
CASSYSRVGLALRTQYF
TGTGCCAGCAGTTACTCGAGGGTCGGTCTAGCCCTGCGGACCCAGTACTTC
>TRBV5-1|TRBJ1-4|-|-
CASSPGTSPNEKLFF
TGCGCCAGCAGTCCTGGGACATCTCCTAATGAAAAACTGTTTTTT
>TRBV7-8|TRBJ1-5|-|-
CASSPGGFNQPQHF
TGTGCCAGCAGCCCCGGGGGTTTTAATCAGCCCCAGCATTTT
>TRBV11-2|TRBJ1-2|-|-
CASSLEAGLLYGYTF
TGTGCCAGCAGCTTAGAGGCAGGGTTACTGTATGGCTACACCTTC
>TRBV14|TRBJ1-4|TRBD1|-
CASSLGQGFATNEKLFF
TGTGCCAGCAGCCTGGGACAGGGGTTTGCAACTAATGAAAAACTGTTTTTT
>TRBV19|TRBJ1-1|-|-
CASSMSGWNTEAFF
TGTGCCAGTAGTATGTCAGGGTGGAACACTGAAGCTTTCTTT
>TRBV6-5|TRBJ1-1|-|-
CASSYSTGEAFF
TGTGCCAGCAGTTACTCGACAGGTGAAGCTTTCTTT
>TRBV4-3|TRBJ1-3|-|-
CASSQERGSLDSSSGNTIYF
TGCGCCAGCAGCCAAGAGAGGGGGAGTCTAGACAGTTCCTCTGGAAACACCATATATTTT
>TRBV5-6|TRBJ2-5|-|-
CASQRRGETQYF
TGTGCCAGCCAAAGACGGGGGGAGACCCAGTACTTC
>TRBV6-8|TRBJ1-4|-|-
CASTSKQGNGGNEKLFF
TGTGCCAGCACCTCAAAACAGGGAAACGGTGGAAATGAAAAACTGTTTTTT
>TRBV5-1|TRBJ1-1|TRBD1|-
CASSLSGGMVTEAFF
TGCGCCAGCAGCTTGTCAGGGGGCATGGTCACTGAAGCTTTCTTT
>TRBV19|TRBJ1-5|-|-
CASSETGPRGQPQHF
TGTGCCAGTAGCGAGACAGGTCCTCGGGGTCAGCCCCAGCATTTT
>TRBV6-5|TRBJ1-5|-|-
CASSTGQQPQHF
TGTGCCAGCAGCACAGGGCAACAGCCCCAGCATTTT
>TRBV7-9|TRBJ1-5|-|-
CASSSSRFSNQPQHF
TGTGCCAGCAGCTCCTCTCGGTTTAGCAATCAGCCCCAGCATTTT
>TRBV6-5|TRBJ1-1|-|-
CASSPPGGGVAAFF
TGTGCCAGCAGCCCCCCGGGGGGTGGGGTTGCCGCTTTCTTT
>TRBV5-4|TRBJ2-3|TRBD2|once
CASSPSSGGGTDTQYF
TGTGCCAGCAGCCCATCTAGCGGGGGGGGCACAGATACGCAGTATTTT
>TRBV12-5|TRBJ1-5|-|-
CASGLDALLDSQPQHF
TGTGCTAGTGGTTTGGACGCCCTTCTCGACAGTCAGCCCCAGCATTTT
>TRBV7-2|TRBJ1-1|TRBD1|-
CASSPHLTGGLVGAFF
TGTGCCAGCAGCCCCCATCTGACAGGGGGCTTGGTAGGAGCTTTCTTT